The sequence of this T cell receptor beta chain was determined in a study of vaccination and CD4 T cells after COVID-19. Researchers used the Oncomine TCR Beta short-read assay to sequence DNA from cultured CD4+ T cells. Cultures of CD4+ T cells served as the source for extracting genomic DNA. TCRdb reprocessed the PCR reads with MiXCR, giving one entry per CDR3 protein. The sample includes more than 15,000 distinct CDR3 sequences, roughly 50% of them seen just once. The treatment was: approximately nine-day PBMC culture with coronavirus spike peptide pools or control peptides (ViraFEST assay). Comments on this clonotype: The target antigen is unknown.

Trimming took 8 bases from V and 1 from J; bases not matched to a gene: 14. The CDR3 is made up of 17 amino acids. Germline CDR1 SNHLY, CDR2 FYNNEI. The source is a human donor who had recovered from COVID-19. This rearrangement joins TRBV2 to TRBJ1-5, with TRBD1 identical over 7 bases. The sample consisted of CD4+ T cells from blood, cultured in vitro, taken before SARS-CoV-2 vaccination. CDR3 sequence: CASQKRLGQLSNQPQHF. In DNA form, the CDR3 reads TGTGCCAGCCAGAAGAGATTGGGACAGCTAAGCAATCAGCCCCAGCATTTT.